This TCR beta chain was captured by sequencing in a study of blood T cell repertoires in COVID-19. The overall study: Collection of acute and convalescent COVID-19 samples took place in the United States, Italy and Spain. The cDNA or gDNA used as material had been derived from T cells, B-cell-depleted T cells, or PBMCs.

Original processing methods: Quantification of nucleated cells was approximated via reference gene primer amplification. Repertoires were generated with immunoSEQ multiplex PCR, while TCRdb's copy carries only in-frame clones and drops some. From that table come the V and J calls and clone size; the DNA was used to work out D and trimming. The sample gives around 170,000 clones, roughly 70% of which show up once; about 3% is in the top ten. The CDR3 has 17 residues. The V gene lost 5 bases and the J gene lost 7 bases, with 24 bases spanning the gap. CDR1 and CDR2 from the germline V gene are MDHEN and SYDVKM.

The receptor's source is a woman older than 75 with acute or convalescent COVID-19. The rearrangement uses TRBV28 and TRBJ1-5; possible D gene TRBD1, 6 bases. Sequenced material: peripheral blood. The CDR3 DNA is TGTGCCAGCAGTATCTTACTACAGGGCGGGGGAAGACAGCCCCAGCATTTT. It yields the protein CASSILLQGGGRQPQHF.